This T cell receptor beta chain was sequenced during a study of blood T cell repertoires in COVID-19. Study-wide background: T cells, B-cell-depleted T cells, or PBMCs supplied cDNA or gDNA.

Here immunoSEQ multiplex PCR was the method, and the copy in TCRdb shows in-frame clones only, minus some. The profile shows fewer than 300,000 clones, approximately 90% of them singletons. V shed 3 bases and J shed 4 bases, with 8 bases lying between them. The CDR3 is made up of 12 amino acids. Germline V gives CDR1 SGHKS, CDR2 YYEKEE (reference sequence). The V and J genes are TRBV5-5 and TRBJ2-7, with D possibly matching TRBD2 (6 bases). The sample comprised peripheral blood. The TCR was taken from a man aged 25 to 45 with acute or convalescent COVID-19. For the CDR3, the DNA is TGTGCCAGCAGCTGGAGGGAGTACGAGCAGTACTTC. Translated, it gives CASSWREYEQYF.